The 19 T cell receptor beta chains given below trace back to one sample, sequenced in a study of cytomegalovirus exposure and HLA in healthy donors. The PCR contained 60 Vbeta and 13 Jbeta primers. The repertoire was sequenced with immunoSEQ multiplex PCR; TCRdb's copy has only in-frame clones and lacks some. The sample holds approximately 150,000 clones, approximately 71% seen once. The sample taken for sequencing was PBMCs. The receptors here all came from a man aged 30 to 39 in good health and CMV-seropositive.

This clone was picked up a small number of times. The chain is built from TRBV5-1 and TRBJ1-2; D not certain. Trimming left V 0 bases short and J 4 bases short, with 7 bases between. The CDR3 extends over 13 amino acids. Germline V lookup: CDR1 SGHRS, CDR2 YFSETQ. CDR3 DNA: TGCGCCAGCAGCTTGGCCGCCAGCTATGGCTACACCTTC. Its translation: CASSLAASYGYTF.

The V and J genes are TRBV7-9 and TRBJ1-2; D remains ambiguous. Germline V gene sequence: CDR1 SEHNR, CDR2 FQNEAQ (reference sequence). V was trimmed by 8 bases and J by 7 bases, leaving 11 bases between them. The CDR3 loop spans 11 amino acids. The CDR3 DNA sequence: TGTGCCAGCGGTCTTAGTGGTGGCTACACCTTC. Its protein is CASGLSGGYTF.

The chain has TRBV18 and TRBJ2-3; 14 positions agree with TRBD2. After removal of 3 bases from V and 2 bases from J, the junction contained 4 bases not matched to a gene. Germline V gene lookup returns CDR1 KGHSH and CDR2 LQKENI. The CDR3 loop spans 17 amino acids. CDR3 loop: CASSPGTSGGSTDTQYF. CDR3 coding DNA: TGTGCCAGCTCACCCGGGACTAGCGGGGGATCCACAGATACGCAGTATTTT.

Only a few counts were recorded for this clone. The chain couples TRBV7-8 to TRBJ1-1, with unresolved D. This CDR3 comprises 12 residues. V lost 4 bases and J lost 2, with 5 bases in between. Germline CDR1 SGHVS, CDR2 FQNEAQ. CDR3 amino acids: CASSSVNTEAFF. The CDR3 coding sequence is TGTGCCAGCAGCTCGGTTAACACTGAAGCTTTCTTT.

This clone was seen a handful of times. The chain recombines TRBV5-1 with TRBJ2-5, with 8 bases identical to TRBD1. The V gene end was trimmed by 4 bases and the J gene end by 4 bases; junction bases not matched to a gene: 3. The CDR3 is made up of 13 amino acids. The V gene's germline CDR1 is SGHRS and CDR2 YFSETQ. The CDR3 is CASSPDRAETQYF. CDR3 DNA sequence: TGCGCCAGCAGCCCGGACAGGGCAGAGACCCAGTACTTC.

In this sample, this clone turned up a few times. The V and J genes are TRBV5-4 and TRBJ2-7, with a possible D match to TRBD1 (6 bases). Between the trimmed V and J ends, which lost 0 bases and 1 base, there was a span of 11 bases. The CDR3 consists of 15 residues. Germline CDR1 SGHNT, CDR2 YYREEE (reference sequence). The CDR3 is CASSLGRDTSYEQYF. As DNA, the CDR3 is TGTGCCAGCAGCTTGGGTCGGGACACTTCCTACGAGCAGTACTTC. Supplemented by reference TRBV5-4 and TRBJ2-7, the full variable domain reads ETGVTQSPTHLIKTRGQQVTLRCSSQSGHNTVSWYQQALGQGPQFIFQYYREEENGRGNFPPRFSGLQFPNYSSELNVNALELDDSALYLCASSLGRDTSYEQYFGPGTRLTVT.

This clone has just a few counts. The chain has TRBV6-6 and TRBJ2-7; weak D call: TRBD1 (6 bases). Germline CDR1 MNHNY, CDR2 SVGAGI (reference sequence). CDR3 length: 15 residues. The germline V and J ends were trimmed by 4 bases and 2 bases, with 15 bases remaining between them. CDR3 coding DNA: TGTGCCAGCAGTTTACCACCGGGACAAACCTACGAGCAGTACTTC. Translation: CASSLPPGQTYEQYF.

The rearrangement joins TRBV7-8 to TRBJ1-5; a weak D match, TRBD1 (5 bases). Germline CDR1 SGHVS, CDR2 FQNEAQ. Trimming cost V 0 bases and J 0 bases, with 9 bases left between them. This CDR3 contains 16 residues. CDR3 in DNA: TGTGCCAGCAGCTTAGCTCGAGGACATAGCAATCAGCCCCAGCATTTT. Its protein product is CASSLARGHSNQPQHF.

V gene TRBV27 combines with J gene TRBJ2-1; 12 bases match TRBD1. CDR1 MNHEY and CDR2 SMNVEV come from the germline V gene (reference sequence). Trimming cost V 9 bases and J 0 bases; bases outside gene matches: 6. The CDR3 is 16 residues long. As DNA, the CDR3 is TGTGCCAGTTCAGGGGGACAGGGGGCCTCCTACAATGAGCAGTTCTTC. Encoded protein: CASSGGQGASYNEQFF.

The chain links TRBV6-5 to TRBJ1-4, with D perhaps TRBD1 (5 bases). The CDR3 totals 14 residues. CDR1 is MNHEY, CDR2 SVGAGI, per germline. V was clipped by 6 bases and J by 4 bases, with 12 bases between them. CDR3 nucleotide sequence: TGTGCCAGCAGACCACAGGCCCTTAATGAAAAACTGTTTTTT. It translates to CASRPQALNEKLFF.

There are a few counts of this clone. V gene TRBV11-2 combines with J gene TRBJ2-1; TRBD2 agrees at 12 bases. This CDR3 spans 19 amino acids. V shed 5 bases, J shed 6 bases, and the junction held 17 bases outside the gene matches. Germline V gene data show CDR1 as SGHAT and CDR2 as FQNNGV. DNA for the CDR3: TGTGCCAGCAGCCGAAGGACTAGCGGGATATCTAACCCTTCCAATGAGCAGTTCTTC. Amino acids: CASSRRTSGISNPSNEQFF.

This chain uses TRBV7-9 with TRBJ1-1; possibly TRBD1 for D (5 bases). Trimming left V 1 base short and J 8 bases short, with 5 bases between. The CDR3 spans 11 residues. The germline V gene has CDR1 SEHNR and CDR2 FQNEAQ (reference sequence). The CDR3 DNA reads TGTGCCAGCAGCTTAGGACAGGAAGCTTTCTTT. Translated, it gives CASSLGQEAFF. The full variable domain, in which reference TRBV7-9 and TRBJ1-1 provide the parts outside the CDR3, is DTGVSQNPRHKITKRGQNVTFRCDPISEHNRLYWYRQTLGQGPEFLTYFQNEAQLEKSRLLSDRFSAERPKGSFSTLEIQRTEQGDSAMYLCASSLGQEAFFGQGTRLTVV.

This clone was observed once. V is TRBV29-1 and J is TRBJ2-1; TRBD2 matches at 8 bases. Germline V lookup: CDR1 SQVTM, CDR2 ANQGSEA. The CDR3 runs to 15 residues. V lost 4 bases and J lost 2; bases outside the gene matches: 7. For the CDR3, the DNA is TGCAGCGTTGGATGGCGGGAGGTCCCCTACAATGAGCAGTTCTTC. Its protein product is CSVGWREVPYNEQFF.

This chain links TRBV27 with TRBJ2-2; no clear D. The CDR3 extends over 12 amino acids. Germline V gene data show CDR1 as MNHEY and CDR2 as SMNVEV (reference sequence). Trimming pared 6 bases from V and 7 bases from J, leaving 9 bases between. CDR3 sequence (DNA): TGTGCCAGCAGCCTCATCGGCGGGGAGCTGTTTTTT. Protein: CASSLIGGELFF.

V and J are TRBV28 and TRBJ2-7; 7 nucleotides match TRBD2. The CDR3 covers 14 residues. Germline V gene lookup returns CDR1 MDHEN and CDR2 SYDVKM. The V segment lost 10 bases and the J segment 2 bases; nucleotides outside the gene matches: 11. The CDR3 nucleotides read TGTGCCATCTCCGGGAGGCCGTTACCCTACGAGCAGTACTTC. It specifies CAISGRPLPYEQYF.

CDR3 region: CASRWTGDHEQYF. CDR3 nucleotide sequence: TGCGCCAGCAGATGGACAGGGGACCACGAGCAGTACTTC. V and J are TRBV10-2 and TRBJ2-7; 9 bases are shared with TRBD1. J lost 5 bases, V lost 6 bases, and 5 bases had no gene match. The CDR3 is 13 amino acids. Germline values: CDR1 WSHSY, CDR2 SAAADI.

CDR3 sequence (DNA): TGTGCCAGCAGCCCCTTAGGAGGTTACACTGAAGCTTTCTTT. Translated: CASSPLGGYTEAFF. The chain carries TRBV7-2 and TRBJ1-1; D remains ambiguous. The CDR3 length is 14 residues. V gave up 5 bases and J gave up 3 bases, with 13 bases separating them. Germline CDR1 SGHTA, CDR2 FQGNSA.

The CDR3 reads CASSPAQEAFF. CDR3 in DNA: TGTGCCAGCAGTCCCGCACAGGAAGCTTTCTTT. The V call is TRBV6-6, the J call TRBJ1-1; no reliable D call. CDR1 and CDR2 from the germline V gene are MNHNY and SVGAGI (reference sequence). V gave up 5 bases and J gave up 8 bases, with 9 bases separating them. The CDR3 extends over 11 amino acids.

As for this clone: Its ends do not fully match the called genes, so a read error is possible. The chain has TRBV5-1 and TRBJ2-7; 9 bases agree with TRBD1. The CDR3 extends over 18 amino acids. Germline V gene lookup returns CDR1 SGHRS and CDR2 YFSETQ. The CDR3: CASSLQTSTGGSIYEQYF. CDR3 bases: TGCGCCAGCAGCCTCCAGACCTCGACAGGGGGTTCTATTTACGAGCAGTATTTC.